This T cell receptor (beta chain) came from a study of blood T cell repertoires in COVID-19. Study-level background: PBMCs, B-cell-depleted T cells, or T cells were the source of the cDNA or gDNA that made up the material.

Profiling relied on immunoSEQ multiplex PCR, and the TCRdb table lists in-frame clones only, not all of them. The table records some 360,000 clones, approximately 89% of them present only once. V lost 4 bases and J lost 0, with 11 bases in between. Germline V lookup: CDR1 KGHDR, CDR2 SFDVKD. CDR3 size: 15 residues. The chain recombines TRBV24-1 with TRBJ2-5; D gene ambiguous. Material for sequencing was peripheral blood. The clonotype originates from a woman aged 55-69 years with COVID-19, enrolled during active disease. The CDR3 here is CATSDPTEYQETQYF. CDR3 DNA: TGTGCCACCAGTGACCCTACAGAGTACCAAGAGACCCAGTACTTC.